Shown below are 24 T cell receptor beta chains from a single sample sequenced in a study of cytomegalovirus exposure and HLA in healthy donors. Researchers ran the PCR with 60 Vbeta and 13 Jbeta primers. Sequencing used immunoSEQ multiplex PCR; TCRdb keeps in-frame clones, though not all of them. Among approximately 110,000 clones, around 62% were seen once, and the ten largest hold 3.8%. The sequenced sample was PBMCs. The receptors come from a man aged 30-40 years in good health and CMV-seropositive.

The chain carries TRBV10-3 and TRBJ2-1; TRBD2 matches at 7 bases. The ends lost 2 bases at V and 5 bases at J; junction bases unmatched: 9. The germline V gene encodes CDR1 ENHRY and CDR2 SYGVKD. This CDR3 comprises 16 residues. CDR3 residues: CAISELGTILNNEQFF. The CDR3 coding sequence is TGTGCCATCAGTGAGCTTGGGACTATACTTAACAATGAGCAGTTCTTC.

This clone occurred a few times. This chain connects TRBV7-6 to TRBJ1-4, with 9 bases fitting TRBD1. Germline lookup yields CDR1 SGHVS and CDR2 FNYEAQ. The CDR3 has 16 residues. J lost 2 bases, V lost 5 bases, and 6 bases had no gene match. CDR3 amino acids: CASSRPGTGTNEKLFF. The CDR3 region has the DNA TGTGCCAGCAGCCGACCCGGGACAGGGACTAATGAAAAACTGTTTTTT.

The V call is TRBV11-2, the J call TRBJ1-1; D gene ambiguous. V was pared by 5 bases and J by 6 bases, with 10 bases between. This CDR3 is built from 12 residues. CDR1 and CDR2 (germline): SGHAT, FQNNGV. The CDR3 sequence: CASSPPGPEAFF. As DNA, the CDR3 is TGTGCCAGCAGCCCCCCTGGGCCTGAAGCTTTCTTT. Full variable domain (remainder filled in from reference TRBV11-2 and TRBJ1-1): EAGVAQSPRYKIIEKRQSVAFWCNPISGHATLYWYQQILGQGPKLLIQFQNNGVVDDSQLPKDRFSAERLKGVDSTLKIQPAKLEDSAVYLCASSPPGPEAFFGQGTRLTVV.

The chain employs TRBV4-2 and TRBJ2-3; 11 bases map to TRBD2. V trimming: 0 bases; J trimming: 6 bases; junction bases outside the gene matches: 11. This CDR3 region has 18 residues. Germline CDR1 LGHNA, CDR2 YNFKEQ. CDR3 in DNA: TGTGCCAGCAGCCAAGATCAGGGGACTAGCGGTCGTCCCGATACGCAGTATTTT. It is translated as CASSQDQGTSGRPDTQYF.

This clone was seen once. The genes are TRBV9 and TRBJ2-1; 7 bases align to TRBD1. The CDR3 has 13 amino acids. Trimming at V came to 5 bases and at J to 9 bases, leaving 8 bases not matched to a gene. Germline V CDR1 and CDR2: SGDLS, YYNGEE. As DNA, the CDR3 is TGTGCCAGCAGTGACAGGGTACATGGTGAGCAGTTCTTC. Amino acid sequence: CASSDRVHGEQFF.

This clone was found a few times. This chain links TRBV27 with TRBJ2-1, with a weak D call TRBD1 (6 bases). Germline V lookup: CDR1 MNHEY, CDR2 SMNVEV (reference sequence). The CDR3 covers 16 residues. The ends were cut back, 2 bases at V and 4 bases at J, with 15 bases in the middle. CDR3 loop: CASSLLQGRTYNEQFF. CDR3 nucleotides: TGTGCCAGCAGTTTACTCCAGGGGAGAACTTACAATGAGCAGTTCTTC.

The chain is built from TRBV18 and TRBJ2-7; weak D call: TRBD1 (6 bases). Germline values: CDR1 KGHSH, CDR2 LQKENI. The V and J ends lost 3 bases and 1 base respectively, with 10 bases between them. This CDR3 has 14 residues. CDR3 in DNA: TGTGCCAGCTCACCTCGGACAGATTCCTACGAGCAGTACTTC. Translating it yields CASSPRTDSYEQYF.

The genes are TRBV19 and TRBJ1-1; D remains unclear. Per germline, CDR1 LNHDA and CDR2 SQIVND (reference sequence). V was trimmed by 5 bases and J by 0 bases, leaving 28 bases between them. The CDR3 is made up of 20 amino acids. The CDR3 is CASSPLIYYKVTHMNTEAFF. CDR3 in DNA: TGTGCCAGTAGTCCTTTGATTTACTACAAGGTCACGCACATGAACACTGAAGCTTTCTTT.

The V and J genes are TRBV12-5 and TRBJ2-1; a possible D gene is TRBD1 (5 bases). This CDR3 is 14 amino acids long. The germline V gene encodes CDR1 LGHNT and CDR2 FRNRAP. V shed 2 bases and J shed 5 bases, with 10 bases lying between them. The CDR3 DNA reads TGTGCTAGTGGTTTGATAAGGGGTCACAATGAGCAGTTCTTC. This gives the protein CASGLIRGHNEQFF.

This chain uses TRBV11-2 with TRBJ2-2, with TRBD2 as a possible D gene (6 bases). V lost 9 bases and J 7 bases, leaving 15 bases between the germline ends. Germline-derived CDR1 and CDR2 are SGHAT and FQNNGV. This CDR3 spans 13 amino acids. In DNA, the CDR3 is TGTGCCAGTAGTGGGACTGTTCACGGGGAGCTGTTTTTT. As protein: CASSGTVHGELFF. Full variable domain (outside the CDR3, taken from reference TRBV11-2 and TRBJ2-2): EAGVAQSPRYKIIEKRQSVAFWCNPISGHATLYWYQQILGQGPKLLIQFQNNGVVDDSQLPKDRFSAERLKGVDSTLKIQPAKLEDSAVYLCASSGTVHGELFFGEGSRLTVL.

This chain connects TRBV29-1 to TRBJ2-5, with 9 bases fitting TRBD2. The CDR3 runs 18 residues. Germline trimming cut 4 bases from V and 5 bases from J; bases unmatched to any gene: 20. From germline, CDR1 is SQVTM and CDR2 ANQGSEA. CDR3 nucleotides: TGCAGCGTTGCGGGAGGGTCCGTAGCGGGGGTGTTGTTTGAGACCCAGTACTTC. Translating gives CSVAGGSVAGVLFETQYF.

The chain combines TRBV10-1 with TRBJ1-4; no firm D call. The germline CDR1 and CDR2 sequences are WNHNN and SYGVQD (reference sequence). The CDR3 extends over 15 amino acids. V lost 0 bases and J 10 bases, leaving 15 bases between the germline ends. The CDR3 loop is CASSESIQPPPKLFF. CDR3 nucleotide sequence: TGCGCCAGCAGTGAGTCGATACAGCCCCCACCAAAACTGTTTTTT.

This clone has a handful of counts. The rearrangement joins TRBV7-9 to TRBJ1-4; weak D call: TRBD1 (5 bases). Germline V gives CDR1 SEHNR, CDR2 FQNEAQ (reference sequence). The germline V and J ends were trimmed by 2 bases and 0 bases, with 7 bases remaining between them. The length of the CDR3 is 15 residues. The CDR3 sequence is CASSLQGPTNEKLFF. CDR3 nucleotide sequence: TGTGCCAGCAGCTTACAGGGCCCAACTAATGAAAAACTGTTTTTT.

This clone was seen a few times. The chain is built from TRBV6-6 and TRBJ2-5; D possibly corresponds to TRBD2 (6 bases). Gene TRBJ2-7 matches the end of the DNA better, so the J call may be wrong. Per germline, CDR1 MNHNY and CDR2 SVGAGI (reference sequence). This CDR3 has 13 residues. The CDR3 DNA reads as TGTGCCAGCAGTCCAAGGAGGGCTGTCGAGCAGTACTTC. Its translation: CASSPRRAVEQYF.

The CDR3 bases are TGTGCCAGCAGCGTAGATGGCTTCTATGGCTACACCTTC. This translates into CASSVDGFYGYTF. The V call is TRBV9, the J call TRBJ1-2, with D hard to call. V was trimmed by 0 bases and J by 4 bases, leaving 7 bases between them. This CDR3 comprises 13 residues. Per germline, CDR1 SGDLS and CDR2 YYNGEE.

Here the CDR3 DNA reads TGCGCCAGCAGCTTTATGGGACAGGGCCAAGAGACCCAGTACTTC. It is translated as CASSFMGQGQETQYF. The rearrangement links TRBV5-1 to TRBJ2-5, with 9 bases lining up with TRBD1. Trimming at V came to 2 bases and at J to 1 base, leaving 3 bases not matched to a gene. Germline lookup yields CDR1 SGHRS and CDR2 YFSETQ. The CDR3 spans 15 residues.

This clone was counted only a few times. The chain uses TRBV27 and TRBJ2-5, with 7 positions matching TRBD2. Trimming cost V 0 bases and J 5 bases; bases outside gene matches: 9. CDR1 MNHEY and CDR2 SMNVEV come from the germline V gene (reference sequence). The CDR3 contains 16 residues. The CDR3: CASSLSFPRGGETQYF. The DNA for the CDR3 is TGTGCCAGCAGTTTATCGTTCCCTCGGGGAGGGGAGACCCAGTACTTC.

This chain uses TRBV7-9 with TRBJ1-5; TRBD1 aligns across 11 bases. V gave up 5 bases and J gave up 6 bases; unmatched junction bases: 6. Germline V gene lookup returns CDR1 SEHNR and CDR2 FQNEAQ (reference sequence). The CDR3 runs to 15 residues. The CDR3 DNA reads TGTGCCAGCAGCCCCGGGACAGGGGGGGGTCAGCCCCAGCATTTT. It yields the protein CASSPGTGGGQPQHF.

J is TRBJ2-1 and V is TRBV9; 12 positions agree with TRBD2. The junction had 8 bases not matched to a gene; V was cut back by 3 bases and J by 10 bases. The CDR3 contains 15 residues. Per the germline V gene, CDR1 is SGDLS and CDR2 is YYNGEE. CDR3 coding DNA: TGTGCCAGCAGCGGACGGACTAGCGGGGTAGAAGAGCAGTTCTTC. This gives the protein CASSGRTSGVEEQFF.

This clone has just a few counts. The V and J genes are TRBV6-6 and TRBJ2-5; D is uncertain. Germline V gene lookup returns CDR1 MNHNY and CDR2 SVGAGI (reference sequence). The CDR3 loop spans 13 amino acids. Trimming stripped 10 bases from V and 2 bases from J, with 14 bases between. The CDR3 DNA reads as TGTGCCATCACCCTATATCCACAAGAGACCCAGTACTTC. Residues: CAITLYPQETQYF.

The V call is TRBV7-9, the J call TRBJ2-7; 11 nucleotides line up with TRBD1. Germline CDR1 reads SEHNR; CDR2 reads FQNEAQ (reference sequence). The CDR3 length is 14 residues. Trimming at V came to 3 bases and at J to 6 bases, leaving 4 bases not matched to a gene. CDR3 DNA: TGTGCCAGCAGCTTTTCCGGGACAGGGGGCGAGCAGTACTTC. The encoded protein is CASSFSGTGGEQYF.

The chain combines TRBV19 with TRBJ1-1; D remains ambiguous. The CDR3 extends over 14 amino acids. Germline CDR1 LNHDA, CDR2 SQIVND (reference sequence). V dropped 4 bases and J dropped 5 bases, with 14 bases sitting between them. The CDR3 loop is CASSKRLTETEAFF. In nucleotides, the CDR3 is TGTGCCAGTAGTAAACGACTGACGGAGACTGAAGCTTTCTTT.

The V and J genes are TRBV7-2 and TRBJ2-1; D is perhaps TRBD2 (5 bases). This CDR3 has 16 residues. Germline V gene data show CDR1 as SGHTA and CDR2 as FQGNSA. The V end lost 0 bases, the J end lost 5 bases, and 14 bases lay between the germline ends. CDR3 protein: CASSLAYAGKNNEQFF. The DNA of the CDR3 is TGTGCCAGCAGCTTAGCTTACGCGGGCAAAAACAATGAGCAGTTCTTC.

In DNA, the CDR3 is TGTGCCAGTAGCGTTACTAGCGGGGCTTACAATGAGCAGTTCTTC. Protein product: CASSVTSGAYNEQFF. The rearrangement uses TRBV19 and TRBJ2-1; 10 positions agree with TRBD2. In germline, CDR1 is LNHDA, CDR2 SQIVND (reference sequence). The CDR3 is 15 amino acids. V dropped 6 bases and J dropped 4; count of bases not matched to a gene: 6.